What follows are 9 T cell receptor beta chains derived from one specimen sequenced in a study of blood T cell repertoires in COVID-19 (dated by TCRdb to about 2020). The library was obtained by the immunoSEQ multiplex PCR assay. TCRdb carries this immuneACCESS record with in-frame sequences only. Its versions omit some clonotypes, under half of them owing to an unresolved V gene in the studies checked, with the rest unexplained. For this sample the table gives a few hundred thousand clones, of which around 86% were detected only once. The ten largest clones take up approximately 5.4% of the sample. Sequencing was carried out using PBMCs or T cells enriched from blood (not recorded which). The receptor source for this set is a woman between 50 and 59 years old who had recovered from COVID-19.

The chain employs TRBV19 and TRBJ2-7; TRBD2 is a possible D gene (7 bases). The CDR3 has 12 amino acids. The ends were cut back, 8 bases at V and 6 bases at J, with 14 bases in the middle. Germline V gene sequence: CDR1 LNHDA, CDR2 SQIVND (reference sequence). The CDR3 is CASLGGAGEQYF. CDR3 DNA: TGTGCCAGTCTTGGGGGGGCGGGCGAGCAGTACTTC.

The chain couples TRBV6-5 to TRBJ1-4; 9 bases are a match to TRBD1. V shed 4 bases, J shed 7 bases, and the junction held 4 bases outside the gene matches. This CDR3 spans 14 amino acids. Germline lookup yields CDR1 MNHEY and CDR2 SVGAGI. In DNA, the CDR3 is TGTGCCAGCAGTTGGGACAGGGAGGGTGAAAAACTGTTTTTT. This translates into CASSWDREGEKLFF.

The rearrangement uses TRBV19 and TRBJ2-7, with 9 bases matching TRBD1. The CDR3 has 16 residues. Germline V gene sequence: CDR1 LNHDA, CDR2 SQIVND (reference sequence). After removal of 5 bases from V and 2 bases from J, the junction contained 10 bases not matched to a gene. CDR3 in amino acids: CASSRFDRGVTYEQYF. The DNA for the CDR3 is TGTGCCAGTAGTCGGTTTGACAGGGGGGTCACCTACGAGCAGTACTTC.

V is TRBV3-1 (or the pseudogene TRBV3-2) and J is TRBJ2-1; no firm D call. The V and J ends lost 0 bases and 7 bases respectively, with 13 bases between them. Germline CDR1 is LGHDT and CDR2 is YNNKEL (reference sequence). CDR3 length equals 15 residues. CDR3: CASSQDPIVRNEQFF. The CDR3, as DNA: TGTGCCAGCAGCCAAGATCCTATAGTCCGGAATGAGCAGTTCTTC.

V and J are TRBV11-2 and TRBJ2-7, with 7 bases lining up with TRBD2. Germline V gives CDR1 SGHAT, CDR2 FQNNGV. The CDR3 sequence is 13 residues long. J gave up 7 bases and V 5 bases, and 8 bases lay outside the gene matches. The CDR3 spells CASSTAGRQEQYF. The CDR3 region has the DNA TGTGCCAGCAGCACCGCCGGGAGGCAGGAGCAGTACTTC. The full variable domain, its missing parts supplied by reference TRBV11-2 and TRBJ2-7, is EAGVAQSPRYKIIEKRQSVAFWCNPISGHATLYWYQQILGQGPKLLIQFQNNGVVDDSQLPKDRFSAERLKGVDSTLKIQPAKLEDSAVYLCASSTAGRQEQYFGPGTRLTVT.

The chain combines TRBV7-3 with TRBJ2-1; D gene unclear. Deletions cut 0 bases from V and 4 bases from J, with 4 bases between. CDR1 and CDR2 from the germline V gene are SGHTA and FQGTGA. This CDR3 is built from 13 residues. The CDR3 sequence is CASSLTYYNEQFF. The CDR3 coding sequence is TGTGCCAGCAGCTTAACCTATTACAATGAGCAGTTCTTC.

The gene calls are TRBV7-9 and TRBJ2-7; possible D gene TRBD1, 6 bases. V was pared by 0 bases and J by 4 bases, with 10 bases between. The CDR3 consists of 14 residues. Per the germline V gene, CDR1 is SEHNR and CDR2 is FQNEAQ (reference sequence). The CDR3 loop reads CASSLARGGYEQYF. Here the CDR3 DNA reads TGTGCCAGCAGCTTAGCTAGAGGGGGTTACGAGCAGTACTTC.

The genes are TRBV7-4 and TRBJ1-6; weak D call: TRBD1 (5 bases). The germline gives CDR1 SGHVT, CDR2 SQSDAQ. The CDR3 loop spans 20 amino acids. Trimming pared 5 bases from V and 0 bases from J, leaving 23 bases between. Written as DNA, the CDR3 is TGTGCCAGCAGCCCTATAGTTAGGGGTTCTCGGAGCTCCTATAATTCACCCCTCCACTTT. This codes for CASSPIVRGSRSSYNSPLHF.

The table lists this clone with a few counts. This rearrangement joins TRBV2 to TRBJ1-1; tentatively, D is TRBD1 (5 bases). Germline V CDR1 and CDR2: SNHLY, FYNNEI. Trimming cost V 9 bases and J 0 bases, with 8 bases left between them. This CDR3 region has 12 residues. Written as DNA, the CDR3 is TGTGCCAGTAGACAGATGAACACTGAAGCTTTCTTT. It encodes CASRQMNTEAFF.